These 19 T cell receptor beta chains were all obtained from the same sample, sequenced in a study of blood T cells in healthy people across ages. A second PCR, run for roughly 7 to 11 cycles, used a sample-barcoded 5' primer plus a J-beta primer mix. MiXCR was run by TCRdb on the 5' RACE reads, yielding one entry per CDR3 protein. The table has approximately 1.5 million distinct CDR3 sequences, 30% to 40% seen once. Source material: blood. These receptors were collected from a woman between 25 and 40 years old in good health.

The chain is built from TRBV18 and TRBJ2-4, with 8 bases fitting TRBD2. The CDR3 has 16 residues. V lost 3 bases, J lost 7 bases, and 11 bases stayed unmatched. Germline CDR1 is KGHSH and CDR2 is LQKENI. This CDR3 reads CASSPPGLVPLNIQYF. The CDR3 coding sequence is TGTGCCAGCTCACCCCCGGGACTAGTACCCCTTAACATTCAGTACTTC. Filled out from reference TRBV18 and TRBJ2-4, the complete variable domain reads NAGVMQNPRHLVRRRGQEARLRCSPMKGHSHVYWYRQLPEEGLKFMVYLQKENIIDESGMPKERFSAEFPKEGPSILRIQQVVRGDSAAYFCASSPPGLVPLNIQYFGAGTRLSVL.

The chain employs TRBV27 and TRBJ2-4; 7 bases agree with TRBD2. The J call may be mistaken, given a closer DNA end match to TRBJ2-7. Per germline, CDR1 MNHEY and CDR2 SMNVEV (reference sequence). This CDR3 region has 15 residues. CDR3 region: CASSFSGAGAYEQYF. CDR3 coding DNA: TGTGCCAGCAGTTTCAGCGGGGCTGGCGCCTACGAGCAGTACTTC.

This clonotype has more than one count but fewer than ten. V usage is TRBV6-5 and J usage is TRBJ2-1, with D perhaps assigned TRBD1 or TRBD2 (6 bases each). V lost 4 bases and J lost 7, with 14 bases in between. CDR1 is MNHEY, CDR2 SVGAGI, per germline. CDR3 length: 14 amino acids. As DNA, the CDR3 is TGTGCCAGCAGTTTTGGGGGGCCTACGAATGAGCAGTTCTTC. Translated: CASSFGGPTNEQFF.

V is TRBV13 and J is TRBJ1-1; D not resolved. Per the germline V gene, CDR1 is PRHDT and CDR2 is FYEKMQ (reference sequence). The CDR3 extends over 12 amino acids. Trimming cost V 5 bases and J 8 bases, with 12 bases left between them. The CDR3 sequence: CASSLPAREAFF. The CDR3 DNA reads TGTGCCAGCAGCCTTCCCGCGAGAGAAGCTTTCTTT.

This clonotype showed up just a few times. This rearrangement joins TRBV7-6 to TRBJ2-1; D remains unclear. The germline CDR1 and CDR2 sequences are SGHVS and FNYEAQ. The V end was cut by 5 bases, the J end by 2 bases, with 13 bases between. The CDR3 loop spans 15 amino acids. CDR3 nucleotides: TGTGCCAGCAGCCCCATTCCAAGCACCTACAATGAGCAGTTCTTC. Residues: CASSPIPSTYNEQFF.

This chain connects TRBV20-1 to TRBJ1-1, with a possible D match to TRBD1 (6 bases). Trimming left V 3 bases short and J 9 bases short, with 14 bases between. Germline CDR1 DFQATT, CDR2 SNEGSKA (reference sequence). This CDR3 is 12 amino acids long. DNA of the CDR3: TGCAGTGCTAGGGCCAGGGGCGCACAAGCTTTCTTT. Its protein product is CSARARGAQAFF.

The V call is TRBV20-1, the J call TRBJ2-3; 8 positions match TRBD1. The CDR3 loop spans 16 amino acids. The V segment lost 3 bases and the J segment 2 bases; nucleotides outside the gene matches: 10. Germline lookup yields CDR1 DFQATT and CDR2 SNEGSKA (reference sequence). The CDR3 loop reads CSARLTPTGDTDTQYF. For the CDR3, the DNA is TGCAGTGCTAGGCTCACCCCGACAGGGGACACAGATACGCAGTATTTT.

V gene TRBV30 combines with J gene TRBJ1-5, with D uncertain. The germline V gene encodes CDR1 GTSNPN and CDR2 SVGIG (reference sequence). The CDR3 has 13 residues. Trimming pared 0 bases from V and 7 bases from J, leaving 10 bases between. The CDR3 spells CAWSVLEGQPQHF. Written as DNA, the CDR3 is TGTGCCTGGAGTGTACTGGAGGGCCAGCCCCAGCATTTT.

The chain links TRBV20-1 to TRBJ1-2; D gene unclear. The V end was cut by 5 bases, the J end by 4 bases, with 17 bases between. The germline gives CDR1 DFQATT, CDR2 SNEGSKA (reference sequence). This CDR3 contains 14 residues. CDR3 bases: TGCAGTGCTCCCCGGACGGATCGGGCCTATGGCTACACCTTC. It codes for CSAPRTDRAYGYTF.

At least ten counts were recorded for this clonotype. V usage is TRBV20-1 and J usage is TRBJ2-5, with no clear D. The CDR3 runs 13 residues. The germline V and J ends were trimmed by 1 base and 7 bases, with 13 bases remaining between them. The germline V gene has CDR1 DFQATT and CDR2 SNEGSKA (reference sequence). This chain's CDR3 is CSARGSGSGTQYF. Written as DNA, the CDR3 is TGCAGTGCTAGAGGGAGTGGCAGTGGGACCCAGTACTTC.

This chain connects TRBV5-4 to TRBJ2-1, with a possible D match to TRBD1 (5 bases). The J call is doubtful: the DNA matches TRBJ2-7 better. Per germline, CDR1 SGHNT and CDR2 YYREEE (reference sequence). The CDR3 has 14 amino acids. The chain's CDR3 is CASSRKGSVLEQYF. The DNA of the CDR3 is TGTGCCAGCAGCCGAAAGGGGTCGGTGTTGGAGCAGTACTTC.

This clonotype has a count of ten or more. One junction end does not reproduce the germline sequence, and a read error may be involved. This sequence joins TRBV5-1 and TRBJ2-3; 13 bases line up with TRBD2. The germline CDR1 and CDR2 sequences are SGHRS and YFSETQ. CDR3 size: 15 residues. The CDR3 sequence: CASSSGLAGADTQYF. Here the CDR3 DNA reads TGTGCCAGCAGCTCCGGACTAGCGGGGGCAGATACGCAGTATTTT.

There are many counts of this clonotype. V usage is TRBV13 and J usage is TRBJ2-5; tentatively, D is TRBD1 (5 bases). The germline V and J ends were trimmed by 5 bases and 2 bases, with 9 bases remaining between them. The CDR3 length is 13 residues. Germline CDR1 is PRHDT and CDR2 is FYEKMQ (reference sequence). CDR3 nucleotide sequence: TGTGCCAGCAGCCTTCGACAGCAAGAGACCCAGTACTTC. Translating it yields CASSLRQQETQYF. The complete variable domain, with remaining parts taken from reference TRBV13 and TRBJ2-5, reads AAGVIQSPRHLIKEKRETATLKCYPIPRHDTVYWYQQGPGQDPQFLISFYEKMQSDKGSIPDRFSAQQFSDYHSELNMSSLELGDSALYFCASSLRQQETQYFGPGTRLLVL.

In DNA form, the CDR3 reads TGCGCCAGCAGCTTGGTAGAACTTCACAATGAGCAGTTCTTC. Amino acid sequence: CASSLVELHNEQFF. The gene calls are TRBV5-1 and TRBJ2-1, with D unresolved. Trimming shortened V by 0 bases and J by 5 bases, and 9 bases separated the two germline ends. The CDR3 is made up of 14 amino acids. Germline CDR1 is SGHRS and CDR2 is YFSETQ.

CDR3 sequence: CSALPHMLAGGQETQYF. The CDR3 coding sequence is TGCAGTGCCCTTCCCCATATGCTAGCGGGGGGGCAAGAGACCCAGTACTTC. The chain has TRBV20-1 and TRBJ2-5, with 12 bases lining up with TRBD2. With V trimmed by 6 bases and J by 2 bases, 13 bases remained unmatched. In germline, CDR1 is DFQATT, CDR2 SNEGSKA (reference sequence). The CDR3 sequence is 17 residues long.

This clonotype was recorded many times. The chain employs TRBV27 and TRBJ1-2; D is undetermined. This CDR3 has 13 residues. The germline V gene encodes CDR1 MNHEY and CDR2 SMNVEV (reference sequence). Trimming took off 1 base at V and 2 bases at J, with 5 bases between the two ends. CDR3 loop: CASSLYGNYGYTF. In DNA form, the CDR3 reads TGTGCCAGCAGTTTATATGGAAACTATGGCTACACCTTC.

The chain uses TRBV5-1 and TRBJ1-2; tentative D call: TRBD1 (5 bases). Germline V gives CDR1 SGHRS, CDR2 YFSETQ. V dropped 1 base and J dropped 0 bases, with 16 bases sitting between them. The CDR3 covers 17 residues. In nucleotides, the CDR3 is TGCGCCAGCAGCTTGTATCCACCGGGGACGGCTAACTATGGCTACACCTTC. It codes for CASSLYPPGTANYGYTF. The entire variable domain, with the rest obtained from reference TRBV5-1 and TRBJ1-2, is as follows: KAGVTQTPRYLIKTRGQQVTLSCSPISGHRSVSWYQQTPGQGLQFLFEYFSETQRNKGNFPGRFSGRQFSNSRSEMNVSTLELGDSALYLCASSLYPPGTANYGYTFGSGTRLTVV.

The CDR3 here is CASRATGTGCSEQYF. The CDR3 DNA reads TGTGCCAGCAGAGCCACCGGGACAGGGTGCTCCGAGCAGTACTTC. The V call is TRBV2, the J call TRBJ2-7, with 9 positions matching TRBD1. The CDR3 loop spans 15 amino acids. Per germline, CDR1 SNHLY and CDR2 FYNNEI. Unmatched junction bases numbered 12, after V lost 6 bases and J lost 6 bases. Full variable domain (remainder filled in from reference TRBV2 and TRBJ2-7): EPEVTQTPSHQVTQMGQEVILRCVPISNHLYFYWYRQILGQKVEFLVSFYNNEISEKSEIFDDQFSVERPDGSNFTLKIRSTKLEDSAMYFCASRATGTGCSEQYFGPGTRLTVT.

The V gene is TRBV7-6, the J gene TRBJ1-6; no reliable D call. Germline CDR1 is SGHVS and CDR2 is FNYEAQ. The germline V and J ends were trimmed by 1 base and 10 bases, with 8 bases remaining between them. This CDR3 has 13 amino acids. The CDR3 spells CASSLELRSPLHF. CDR3 in DNA: TGTGCCAGCAGCTTAGAATTGCGATCACCCCTCCACTTT.